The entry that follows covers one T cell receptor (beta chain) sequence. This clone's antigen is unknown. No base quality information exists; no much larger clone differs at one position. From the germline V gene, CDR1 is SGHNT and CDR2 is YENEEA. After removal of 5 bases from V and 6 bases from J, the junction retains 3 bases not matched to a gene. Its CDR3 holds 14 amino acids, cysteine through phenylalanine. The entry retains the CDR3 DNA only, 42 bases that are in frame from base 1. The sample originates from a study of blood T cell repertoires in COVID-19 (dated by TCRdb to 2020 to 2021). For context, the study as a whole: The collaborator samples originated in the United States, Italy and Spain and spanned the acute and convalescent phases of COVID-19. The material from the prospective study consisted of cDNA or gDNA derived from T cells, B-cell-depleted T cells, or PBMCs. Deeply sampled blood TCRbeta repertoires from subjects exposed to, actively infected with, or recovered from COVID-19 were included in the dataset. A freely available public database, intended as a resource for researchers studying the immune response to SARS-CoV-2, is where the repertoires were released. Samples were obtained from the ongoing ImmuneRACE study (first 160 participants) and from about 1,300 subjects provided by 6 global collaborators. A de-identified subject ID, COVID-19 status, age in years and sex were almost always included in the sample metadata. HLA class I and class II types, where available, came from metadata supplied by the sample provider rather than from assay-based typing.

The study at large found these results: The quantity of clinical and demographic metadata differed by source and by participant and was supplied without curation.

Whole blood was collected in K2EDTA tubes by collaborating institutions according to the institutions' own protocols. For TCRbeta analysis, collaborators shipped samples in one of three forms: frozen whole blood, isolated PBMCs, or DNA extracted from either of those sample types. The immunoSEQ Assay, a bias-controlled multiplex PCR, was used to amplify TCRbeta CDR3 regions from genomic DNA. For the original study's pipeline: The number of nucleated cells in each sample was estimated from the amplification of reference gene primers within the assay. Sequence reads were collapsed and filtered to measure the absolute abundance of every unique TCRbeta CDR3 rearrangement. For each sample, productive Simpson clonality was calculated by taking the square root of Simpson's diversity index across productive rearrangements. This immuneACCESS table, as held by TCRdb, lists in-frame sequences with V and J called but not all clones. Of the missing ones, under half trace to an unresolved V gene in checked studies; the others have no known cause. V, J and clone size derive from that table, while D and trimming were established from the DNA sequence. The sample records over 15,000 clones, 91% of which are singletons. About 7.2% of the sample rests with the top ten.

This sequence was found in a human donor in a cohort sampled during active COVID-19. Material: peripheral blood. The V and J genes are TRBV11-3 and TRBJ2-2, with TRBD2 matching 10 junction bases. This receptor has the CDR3 CASSPSGGSGELFF. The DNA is TGTGCCAGCAGCCCTAGCGGGGGTTCCGGGGAGCTGTTTTTT.